The sequence of this T cell receptor beta chain was determined in a study of T-cell memory formation after mild COVID-19. Background on the study: Among the donors, TCR clusters were largely specific to each donor. Study-level points and caveats: Clones contracting day 15 to 85 were balanced CD4/CD8; later expanders leaned CD4+. Cross-reactive memory apparently joined, as some responding clones appeared in pre-infection memory.

On this clonotype itself: Its antigen is as yet unknown.

TCRdb called the 5' RACE reads again in MiXCR, with one record for every CDR3 protein. The sample holds some 300,000 distinct CDR3 sequences, roughly a fifth seen once. Deletions cut 1 base from V and 7 bases from J, with 10 bases between. The length of the CDR3 is 13 residues. Germline values: CDR1 KGHSY, CDR2 FQNENV. Sample: PBMCs or a T cell subset sorted from them (not recorded which). This clonotype originated in a man younger than 35 who had mild COVID-19 (a few samples of this study predate the infection). Cell type and time point are not known. The chain has TRBV16 and TRBJ1-2; D is undetermined. CDR3 nucleotides: TGTGCCAGCAGCCAATACGTGCGGCCTGGCTACACCTTC. It specifies CASSQYVRPGYTF.